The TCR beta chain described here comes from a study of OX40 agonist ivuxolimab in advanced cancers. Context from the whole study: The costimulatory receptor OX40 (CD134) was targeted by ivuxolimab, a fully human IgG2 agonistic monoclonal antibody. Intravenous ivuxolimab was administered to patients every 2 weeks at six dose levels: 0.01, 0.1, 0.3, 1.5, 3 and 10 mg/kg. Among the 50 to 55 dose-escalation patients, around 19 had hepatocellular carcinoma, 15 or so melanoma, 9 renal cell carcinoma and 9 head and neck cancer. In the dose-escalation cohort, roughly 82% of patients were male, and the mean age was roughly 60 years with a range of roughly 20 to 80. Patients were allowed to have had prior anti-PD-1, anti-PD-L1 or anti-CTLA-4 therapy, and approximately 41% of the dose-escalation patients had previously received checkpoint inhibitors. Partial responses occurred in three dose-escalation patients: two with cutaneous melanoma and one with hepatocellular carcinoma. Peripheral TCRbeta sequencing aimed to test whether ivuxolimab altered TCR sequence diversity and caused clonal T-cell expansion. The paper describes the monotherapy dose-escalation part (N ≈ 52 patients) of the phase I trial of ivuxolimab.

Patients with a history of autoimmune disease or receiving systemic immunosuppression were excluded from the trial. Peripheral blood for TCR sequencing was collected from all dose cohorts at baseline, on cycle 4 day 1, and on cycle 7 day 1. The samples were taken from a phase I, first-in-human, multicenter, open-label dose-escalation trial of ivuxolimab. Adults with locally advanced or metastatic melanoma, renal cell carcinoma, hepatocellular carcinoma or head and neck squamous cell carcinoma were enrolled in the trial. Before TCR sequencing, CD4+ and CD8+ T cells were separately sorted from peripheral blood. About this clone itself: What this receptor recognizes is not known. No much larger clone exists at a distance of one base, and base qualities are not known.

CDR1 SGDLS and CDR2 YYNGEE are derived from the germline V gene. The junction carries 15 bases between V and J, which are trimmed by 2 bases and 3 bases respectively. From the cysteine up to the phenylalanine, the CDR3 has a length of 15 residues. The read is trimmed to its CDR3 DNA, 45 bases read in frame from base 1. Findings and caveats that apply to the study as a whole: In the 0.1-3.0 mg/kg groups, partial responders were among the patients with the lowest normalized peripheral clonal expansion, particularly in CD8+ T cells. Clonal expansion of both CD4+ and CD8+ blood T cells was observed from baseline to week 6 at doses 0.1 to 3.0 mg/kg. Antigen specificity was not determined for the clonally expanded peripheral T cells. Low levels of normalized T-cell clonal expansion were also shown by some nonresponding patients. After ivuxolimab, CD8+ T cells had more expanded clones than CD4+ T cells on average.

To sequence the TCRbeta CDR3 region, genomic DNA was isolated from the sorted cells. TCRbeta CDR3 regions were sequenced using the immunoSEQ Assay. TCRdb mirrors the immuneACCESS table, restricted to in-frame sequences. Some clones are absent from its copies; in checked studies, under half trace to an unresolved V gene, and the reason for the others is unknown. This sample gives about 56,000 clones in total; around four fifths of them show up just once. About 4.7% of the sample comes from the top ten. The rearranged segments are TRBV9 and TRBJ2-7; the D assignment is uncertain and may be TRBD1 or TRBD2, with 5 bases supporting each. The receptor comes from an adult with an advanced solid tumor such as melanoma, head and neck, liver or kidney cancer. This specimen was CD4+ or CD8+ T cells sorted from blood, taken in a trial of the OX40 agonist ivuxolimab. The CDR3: CASSVDGTTIYEQYF. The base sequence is TGTGCCAGCAGCGTCGACGGGACCACCATCTACGAGCAGTACTTC.